This T cell receptor (beta chain) is drawn from a study of Ad26.COV2.S vaccination and SARS-CoV-2 variants. The treatment was: roughly 18 received Ad26.COV2.S at low or high dose, single or two shots; five or six received placebo; per-sample allocation not given. Sampling was done on day 63 after the first vaccine or placebo injection. V shed 1 base and J shed 7 bases, with 12 bases lying between them. Germline CDR1 SGHKS, CDR2 YYEKEE (reference sequence). The CDR3 contains 13 residues. Produced via immunoSEQ multiplex PCR; TCRdb's table is partial and in-frame only. Of 500,000 or so clones listed, around 88% are singletons.

Sequences were derived from peripheral blood, sampled in a trial of Ad26.COV2.S vaccine versus placebo. This sequence originates from a person between 18 and 65 years old who received the Ad26.COV2.S COVID-19 vaccine or a placebo. The rearrangement uses TRBV5-5 and TRBJ2-7; tentatively, D is TRBD2 (5 bases). The CDR3 sequence: CASSLKAPGEQYF. The CDR3 bases are TGTGCCAGCAGCTTGAAGGCCCCGGGAGAGCAGTACTTC.